Sequencing of this T cell receptor (beta chain) was carried out in a study of lymphopenia after photon versus proton radiotherapy. Whole-study results and caveats: Only patients who died were analyzed for survival; proton advantage is unproven. Post-nadir TCR diversity decline inversely tracked overall survival among those who died. Photon-treated patients lost naive T cells and TCR diversity; proton-treated stayed stable. Oligoclonal CD8+ Temra expansion after nadir drove photon patients' diversity drop.

Using immunoSEQ multiplex PCR, the repertoire was profiled, and TCRdb retains in-frame clones only, with some absent. The profile covers 65,000 to 75,000 clones, with 87% appearing a single time and about a tenth taken by the ten largest. The CDR3 covers 17 residues. The V and J ends lost 2 bases and 7 bases, in that order; junction bases with no gene match: 12. Germline values: CDR1 SGHTA, CDR2 FQGNSA. About this clone itself: The antigen is undetermined.

The source was peripheral blood, collected from a patient treated with proton-based radiotherapy. The source is a man aged 80 or over with esophageal cancer. The V and J genes are TRBV7-2 and TRBJ2-1; 9 positions match TRBD2. The DNA for the CDR3 is TGTGCCAGCAGCTTATCCCCACTAGCGGGCGCCCGGAATGAGCAGTTCTTC. Amino acid sequence: CASSLSPLAGARNEQFF.